A selection of T cell receptor beta chains follows, all from one sample in a study of response to subunit inactivated influenza vaccine. TCRdb reprocessed the RT-PCR reads with MiXCR, giving one entry per CDR3 protein. The table shows 860,000 or so distinct CDR3 sequences, with 21% occurring only once. Sequencing used PBMCs from blood, obtained less than 6 days after vaccination. Source of these receptors: a man aged 50-60 years who received an inactivated influenza vaccine. CDR3s include the opening cysteine and the closing phenylalanine or tryptophan. D genes are given only for firm matches. Part of the rows lack a size; the others show once, few, many or a class for expanded clones.

cdr3_nt | cdr3_aa | d_call | clone_size | j_call | v_call
TGTGCCAGCAGCGCCGGGGGGGCCGCTGAGCAGTTCTTC | CASSAGGAAEQFF | TRBD2 | - | TRBJ2-1 | TRBV9
TGTGCCACCAGCAACAACAGGGTTCCAGACTATGGCTACACCTTC | CATSNNRVPDYGYTF | - | few | TRBJ1-2 | TRBV15
TGCAGTGCTAGAGATCCAAGGGGTTGGAATGAGCAGTTCTTC | CSARDPRGWNEQFF | - | - | TRBJ2-1 | TRBV20-1
TGTGCCATAGATTTGGGACAGGGGAACGAGCAGTACTTC | CAIDLGQGNEQYF | TRBD1 | - | TRBJ2-7 | TRBV2
TGTGCCAGCAGTTTAGTCAGACCGGGTAAGAGGGAAGCTTTCTTT | CASSLVRPGKREAFF | - | - | TRBJ1-1 | TRBV12-3/TRBV12-4
TGTGCCAGCAGGCAGACATACGAGCAGTACTTC | CASRQTYEQYF | - | few | TRBJ2-7 | TRBV6-2/TRBV6-3
TGTGCCAGCAGTTACAGAGGGGTACGCGGGAACGCACATGAGCAGTTCTTC | CASSYRGVRGNAHEQFF | - | once | TRBJ2-1 | TRBV6-5
TGTGCCAGCAGTCTTATAGCGGGGGTCTGGGATGAGCAGTTCTTC | CASSLIAGVWDEQFF | TRBD2 | - | TRBJ2-1 | TRBV7-2
TGTGCCAGCAGTTCCCCCACGGATCGACAGGTTTATGGCTACACCTTC | CASSSPTDRQVYGYTF | - | - | TRBJ1-2 | TRBV6-5
TGTGCCAGCCTATCACAGCCCCTTCTTTACAATGAGCAGTTCTTC | CASLSQPLLYNEQFF | - | - | TRBJ2-1 | TRBV2
TGTGCCAGCAGAGGGGGGATCACCGGGGAGCTGTTTTTT | CASRGGITGELFF | - | few | TRBJ2-2 | TRBV7-9
TGTGCCAGCGGGGGCGGGAGGAACTCCTACAATGAGCAGTTCTTC | CASGGGRNSYNEQFF | TRBD2 | - | TRBJ2-1 | TRBV12-3/TRBV12-4
TGTGCCAGCAGCTTAGCGACGGGGAGTCAAGAGACCCAGTACTTC | CASSLATGSQETQYF | - | - | TRBJ2-5 | TRBV7-9
TGTGCCAGCACCCTCGGGGGCCCCACCGGGGAGCTGTTTTTT | CASTLGGPTGELFF | - | few | TRBJ2-2 | TRBV12-3/TRBV12-4
TGCGCCAGCAGCTCGGGGGGCGACGGTCTCAGGACCCAGTACTTC | CASSSGGDGLRTQYF | - | once | TRBJ2-5 | TRBV5-1
TGTGCCAGCAGCACGCGGATGACAGACCTTTTAAACACCGGGGAGCTGTTTTTT | CASSTRMTDLLNTGELFF | - | - | TRBJ2-2 | TRBV21-1
TGTGCCAGCAGCCTGGGACAGAAGTATAATTCACCCCTCCACTTT | CASSLGQKYNSPLHF | TRBD1 | - | TRBJ1-6 | TRBV2
TGCGCCAGCAGCCAAGCGCGCAATCAGCCCCAGCATTTT | CASSQARNQPQHF | - | many | TRBJ1-5 | TRBV4-3
TGCAGTGCTATGGGACAGCAGAATCAGCCCCAGCATTTT | CSAMGQQNQPQHF | TRBD1 | - | TRBJ1-5 | TRBV20-1
TGCGCCAGCAGCTTGACAGACAGGGAAAATTCACCCCTCCACTTT | CASSLTDRENSPLHF | TRBD1 | - | TRBJ1-6 | TRBV5-1
TGCAGTGCTTCGACCTGGACTAGCCCCGATGAGCAGTTCTTC | CSASTWTSPDEQFF | TRBD2 | - | TRBJ2-1 | TRBV20-1
TGTGCCAGCAGCGATACAGGACAAGAGACCCAGTACTTC | CASSDTGQETQYF | - | - | TRBJ2-5 | TRBV7-7
TGTGCCAGCAACCGTAGCGGGAGTAGGGCTTCCCAGCAGTACTTC | CASNRSGSRASQQYF | TRBD2 | - | TRBJ2-7 | TRBV28
TGCGCCAGCAGCTCCGGGGGAACAACTAGGGGGCAGTTCTTC | CASSSGGTTRGQFF | - | few | TRBJ2-1 | TRBV5-1
TGCAGTGCTAGACCCCTAGGCGGGGCGACCTCCTACGAGCAGTACTTC | CSARPLGGATSYEQYF | - | - | TRBJ2-7 | TRBV20-1
TGCAGTGCGTCGCTAGCGAAGAGCACAGATACGCAGTATTTT | CSASLAKSTDTQYF | - | many | TRBJ2-3 | TRBV20-1
TGTGCCAGCAGTTTTTCGGAGCTCAGCACAGATACGCAGTATTTT | CASSFSELSTDTQYF | - | few | TRBJ2-3 | TRBV12-3/TRBV12-4
TGTGCCAGCAGCTTAGACTTAGCGCCGCAGTTCTTC | CASSLDLAPQFF | - | - | TRBJ2-1 | TRBV7-2
TGTGCCACCGGCAGAGAGGCGGGTAATGGAAACACCATATATTTT | CATGREAGNGNTIYF | - | - | TRBJ1-3 | TRBV15
TGTGCCAGCAGCCAAGATTGGGTCGTTAATGAAAAACTGTTTTTT | CASSQDWVVNEKLFF | - | - | TRBJ1-4 | TRBV3-1
TGTGCCAGCAGCCGCCCGGGACAGGGTATCGGGGAGCTGTTTTTT | CASSRPGQGIGELFF | TRBD1 | - | TRBJ2-2 | TRBV7-9
TGTGCCAGCAGTTACAATGGACTAGCGGGACGCACAGATACGCAGTATTTT | CASSYNGLAGRTDTQYF | TRBD2 | few | TRBJ2-3 | TRBV6-5
TGTGCCAGCAGCTTAGGTTTCGGTGGCGAGCAGTACTTC | CASSLGFGGEQYF | - | - | TRBJ2-7 | TRBV7-2
TGTGCCAGCGGAGACAGGGTATCGGCCCAGTACTTC | CASGDRVSAQYF | TRBD1 | - | TRBJ2-5 | TRBV27
TGCGCCAGCAGGGAAGGGACTTCCACAAGCACAGATACGCAGTATTTT | CASREGTSTSTDTQYF | - | few | TRBJ2-3 | TRBV4-1
TGCAGTGCCCGGACTAGCGGGAGTATCACAGATACGCAGTATTTT | CSARTSGSITDTQYF | TRBD2 | few | TRBJ2-3 | TRBV20-1
TGTGCCAGCAGCGCTAGCGGGGGGCCGGTTAGCAACACAGATACGCAGTATTTT | CASSASGGPVSNTDTQYF | TRBD2 | - | TRBJ2-3 | TRBV9
TGTGCCAGCAGAATAGCGGGGGGGCGTACCGGGGAGCTGTTTTTT | CASRIAGGRTGELFF | TRBD2 | many | TRBJ2-2 | TRBV12-3/TRBV12-4
TGTGCCAGCGGAAGGGTTTCGGCCAACGTCCTGACTTTC | CASGRVSANVLTF | - | - | TRBJ2-6 | TRBV28
TGTGCCAGCACCGATACTACAGCGGGGTCTGGCTATGAGCAGTTCTTC | CASTDTTAGSGYEQFF | TRBD2 | few | TRBJ2-1 | TRBV12-3/TRBV12-4
TGTGCCAGCAGTTCCCTTTTCGGGGCGAGCAATCAGCCCCAGCATTTT | CASSSLFGASNQPQHF | - | - | TRBJ1-5 | TRBV6-5
TGTGCCAGCAGACCAACTAGCGGGTCAGATACGCAGTATTTT | CASRPTSGSDTQYF | TRBD2 | - | TRBJ2-3 | TRBV28
TGCGCCAGCAGCCTGACCGCTAGCGGGGTGGATACGCAGTATTTT | CASSLTASGVDTQYF | TRBD2 | - | TRBJ2-3 | TRBV5-1
TGTGCCAGCAGCCTAGTGGTCAGCGAGCAGTTCTTC | CASSLVVSEQFF | - | - | TRBJ2-1 | TRBV28
TGTGCCAGCTCTCAGCTACAGGGACGGGATCAGCCCCAGCATTTT | CASSQLQGRDQPQHF | - | - | TRBJ1-5 | TRBV18
TGTGCCAGCAGTTTAGTATGGGGCACTGAAGCTTTCTTT | CASSLVWGTEAFF | - | - | TRBJ1-1 | TRBV12-3/TRBV12-4
TGTGCCAGCAGTGACCAGACAAACTATGGCTACACCTTC | CASSDQTNYGYTF | - | - | TRBJ1-2 | TRBV6-1
TGTGCCACCAGCAGAGATCCTTCTAAGAATGAGCAGTTCTTC | CATSRDPSKNEQFF | - | few | TRBJ2-1 | TRBV15
TGTGCCAGCAGCTCGACAGGGGGCTGGCAGTACTTC | CASSSTGGWQYF | TRBD1 | - | TRBJ2-7 | TRBV9
TGCAGCGTTCAGTCTGTTAGCTCCTACGAGCAGTACTTC | CSVQSVSSYEQYF | - | few | TRBJ2-7 | TRBV29-1
TGCAGTGCTGGACAGGGGGAGGAGCAGTACTTC | CSAGQGEEQYF | TRBD1 | few | TRBJ2-7 | TRBV20-1
TGCAGCGTTGTGGAGGGGGGGCACGAGCAGTTCTTC | CSVVEGGHEQFF | - | - | TRBJ2-1 | TRBV29-1
TGCAGCGTTGAACGCGGGGGTTCCTCCTACAATGAGCAGTTCTTC | CSVERGGSSYNEQFF | TRBD2 | - | TRBJ2-1 | TRBV29-1
TGTGCCACCAGCAGAGATCATGACGAGCAGTACTTC | CATSRDHDEQYF | - | - | TRBJ2-7 | TRBV15
TGTGCCAGCTGGGCCGGGGCTGGGTGGTTGAATGAGCAGTTCTTC | CASWAGAGWLNEQFF | - | few | TRBJ2-1 | TRBV7-2
TGTGCCAGCAGTCTGACAGGGCTCTTGAATTCACCCCTCCACTTT | CASSLTGLLNSPLHF | TRBD1 | - | TRBJ1-6 | TRBV2
TGTGCCACCAGGAGGGACAGTCAAGAGACCCAGTACTTC | CATRRDSQETQYF | TRBD1 | once | TRBJ2-5 | TRBV15
TGTGCCAGCAGCCGGACTAGCGCCGGGGAGCTGTTTTTT | CASSRTSAGELFF | TRBD2 | - | TRBJ2-2 | TRBV6-1
TGTGCCAGCAGCCCCGTAGCGGGAGTCACAGATACGCAGTATTTT | CASSPVAGVTDTQYF | TRBD2 | few | TRBJ2-3 | TRBV7-2